This TCR beta chain emerged from a study of cytotoxic CD8 clonotypes in ibrutinib-treated CLL. Study-level findings and limits: Baseline values of clonality outstripped age-matched healthy donors and followed circulating CD8+ T-cell counts.

This clone was found once. Its antigen remains unknown. Assay used: immunoSEQ multiplex PCR; TCRdb lists only in-frame clones, some missing. The top ten clones hold approximately 28% of a sample with around 140,000 clones, 77% of them seen once. The TCR originated in a human donor with chronic lymphocytic leukemia. The sequencing used PBMCs, collected after 12 months of ibrutinib treatment.

The CDR3 reads CASSPDTWGGEYNEQFF. As DNA, the CDR3 is TGTGCCAGCAGTCCCGATACATGGGGGGGTGAGTACAATGAGCAGTTCTTC. The chain employs TRBV27 and TRBJ2-1; 7 nucleotides align to TRBD2. The CDR3 consists of 17 residues. The V gene's germline CDR1 is MNHEY and CDR2 SMNVEV (reference sequence). The V gene end was trimmed by 5 bases and the J gene end by 4 bases; junction bases not matched to a gene: 14.